This is a list of T cell receptor beta chains from one sample in a study of T cells in Graves' hyperthyroidism and ophthalmopathy. TCRdb processed the multiplex PCR reads anew with MiXCR; each CDR3 protein has one entry. The table lists some 510,000 distinct CDR3 sequences, around 20% of them singletons. Material: blood. The receptor source for this set is a man aged 18 to 30 with Graves' hyperthyroidism. Both conserved end residues are part of each CDR3. A D gene is named only where the DNA matches it firmly. Expanded clones get a size class; other rows say once, few or many, or leave the size out.

abundance: many; j_gene: TRBJ2-7; d_gene: TRBD1; v_gene: TRBV6-2/TRBV6-3; CDR3aa: CASTPLDRADEQYF; CDR3nt: TGTGCCAGCACCCCCCTTGACAGGGCAGACGAGCAGTACTTC
abundance: few; j_gene: TRBJ1-1; d_gene: -; v_gene: TRBV3-1; CDR3aa: CASSDPGSPSLF; CDR3nt: TGTGCCAGCAGCGATCCGGGGTCTCCGAGTCTCTTT
abundance: many; j_gene: TRBJ2-7; d_gene: TRBD1; v_gene: TRBV6-5; CDR3aa: CASSSPRQGLAYEQYF; CDR3nt: TGTGCCAGCAGTTCCCCAAGACAGGGTCTCGCCTACGAGCAGTACTTC
abundance: few; j_gene: TRBJ1-1; d_gene: TRBD1; v_gene: TRBV6-1; CDR3aa: CASRLRGRVGTEAFF; CDR3nt: TGTGCCAGCAGACTCAGGGGGAGGGTGGGAACTGAAGCTTTCTTT
abundance: few; j_gene: TRBJ1-1; d_gene: -; v_gene: TRBV4-1; CDR3aa: CASSQRGSRTEAFF; CDR3nt: TGCGCCAGCAGCCAACGGGGGTCGCGGACTGAAGCTTTCTTT
abundance: many; j_gene: TRBJ1-2; d_gene: -; v_gene: TRBV28; CDR3aa: CASSGQRSYTF; CDR3nt: TGTGCCAGCAGTGGACAGCGAAGCTACACCTTC
abundance: many; j_gene: TRBJ1-2; d_gene: -; v_gene: TRBV10-3; CDR3aa: CAISGTGTYGYTF; CDR3nt: TGTGCCATCAGCGGCACAGGGACCTATGGCTACACCTTC
abundance: many; j_gene: TRBJ1-5; d_gene: -; v_gene: TRBV12-3/TRBV12-4; CDR3aa: CASSLALGQGSNQPQHF; CDR3nt: TGTGCCAGCAGTTTGGCACTGGGTCAGGGAAGCAATCAACCCCAGCATTTT
abundance: many; j_gene: TRBJ2-2; d_gene: -; v_gene: TRBV15; CDR3aa: CATSRPPPGPGELFF; CDR3nt: TGTGCCACCAGCAGACCCCCCCCTGGGCCCGGGGAGCTGTTTTTT
abundance: few; j_gene: TRBJ2-3; d_gene: TRBD2; v_gene: TRBV7-3; CDR3aa: CASSLRLAGGVSTDTQYF; CDR3nt: TGTGCCAGCAGCTTAAGACTAGCGGGGGGGGTTAGCACAGATACGCAGTATTTT
abundance: many; j_gene: TRBJ2-7; d_gene: -; v_gene: TRBV4-1; CDR3aa: CASSPTSRTYEQYF; CDR3nt: TGCGCCAGCAGTCCCACCTCGCGAACCTACGAGCAGTACTTC
abundance: once; j_gene: TRBJ1-1; d_gene: -; v_gene: TRBV2; CDR3aa: CASSVQGIEAFF; CDR3nt: TGTGCCAGCAGTGTACAGGGTATTGAAGCTTTCTTT
abundance: many; j_gene: TRBJ1-2; d_gene: -; v_gene: TRBV12-3/TRBV12-4; CDR3aa: CASRADRRANYGYTF; CDR3nt: TGTGCCAGCAGAGCTGACAGGAGAGCTAACTATGGCTACACCTTC
abundance: few; j_gene: TRBJ2-7; d_gene: TRBD1; v_gene: TRBV2; CDR3aa: CASNRDRGTYEQYF; CDR3nt: TGTGCCAGCAACCGGGACAGGGGTACCTACGAGCAGTACTTC
abundance: many; j_gene: TRBJ2-7; d_gene: -; v_gene: TRBV12-3/TRBV12-4; CDR3aa: CASSTGVLSYEQYF; CDR3nt: TGTGCCAGCAGTACCGGGGTTCTCTCCTACGAGCAGTACTTC
abundance: many; j_gene: TRBJ2-2; d_gene: TRBD1; v_gene: TRBV12-3/TRBV12-4; CDR3aa: CASREQGADTGELFF; CDR3nt: TGTGCCAGCAGGGAACAGGGGGCGGACACCGGGGAGCTGTTTTTT
abundance: many; j_gene: TRBJ1-5; d_gene: -; v_gene: TRBV6-1; CDR3aa: CASSFNLGNSNQPQHF; CDR3nt: TGTGCCAGCTCTTTTAACCTCGGCAATAGCAATCAGCCCCAGCATTTT
abundance: -; j_gene: TRBJ2-3; d_gene: TRBD1; v_gene: TRBV19; CDR3aa: CASRLTGGIDTQYF; CDR3nt: TGTGCCAGTAGATTGACAGGGGGAATAGATACGCAGTATTTT
abundance: once; j_gene: TRBJ2-7; d_gene: -; v_gene: TRBV2; CDR3aa: CASSEGSFSYEQYF; CDR3nt: TGTGCCAGCAGTGAAGGTAGCTTCTCCTACGAGCAGTACTTC
abundance: -; j_gene: TRBJ1-1; d_gene: -; v_gene: TRBV12-3/TRBV12-4; CDR3aa: CASRIGTSLEAFF; CDR3nt: TGTGCCAGCAGGATTGGGACATCCCTTGAAGCTTTCTTT
abundance: many; j_gene: TRBJ2-7; d_gene: -; v_gene: TRBV6-8; CDR3aa: CASSSDGYEQYF; CDR3nt: TGTGCCAGCAGTTCGGACGGCTACGAGCAGTACTTC
abundance: many; j_gene: TRBJ2-6; d_gene: -; v_gene: TRBV12-3/TRBV12-4; CDR3aa: CASSFAQGGGANVLTF; CDR3nt: TGTGCCAGCAGTTTCGCCCAGGGGGGTGGGGCCAACGTCCTGACTTTC